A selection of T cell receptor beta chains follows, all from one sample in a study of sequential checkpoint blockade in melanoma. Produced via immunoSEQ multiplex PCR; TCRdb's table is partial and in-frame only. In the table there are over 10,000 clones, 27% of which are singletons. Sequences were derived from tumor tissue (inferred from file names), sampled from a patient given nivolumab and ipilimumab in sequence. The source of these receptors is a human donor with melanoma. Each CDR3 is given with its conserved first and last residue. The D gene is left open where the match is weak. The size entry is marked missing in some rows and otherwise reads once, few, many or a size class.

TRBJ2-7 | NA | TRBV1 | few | CASSQDGQGTSYEQYF | TGCGCCAGCAGCCAAGATGGCCAGGGAACTTCCTACGAGCAGTACTTC
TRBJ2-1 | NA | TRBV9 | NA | CASSPPPGDNEQFF | TGTGCCAGCAGCCCTCCTCCAGGGGACAATGAGCAGTTCTTC
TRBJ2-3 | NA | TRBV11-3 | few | CASSLDQGGTAGADTQYF | TGTGCCAGCAGCTTAGATCAGGGTGGTACTGCTGGGGCAGATACGCAGTATTTT
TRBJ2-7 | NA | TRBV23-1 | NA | CASSQDGPRGAYEQYF | TGCGCCAGCAGCCAAGACGGACCCAGGGGGGCCTACGAGCAGTACTTC
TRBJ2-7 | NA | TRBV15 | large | CATSRTVYREDEQYF | TGTGCCACCAGCAGGACAGTCTACCGGGAAGACGAGCAGTACTTC
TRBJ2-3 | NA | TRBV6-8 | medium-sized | CASSYSFRPTSTDTQYF | TGTGCCAGCAGTTACTCGTTCCGGCCTACTAGCACAGATACGCAGTATTTT
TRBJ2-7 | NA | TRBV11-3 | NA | CASSQASTGPYEQYF | TGTGCCAGCAGCCAAGCATCGACAGGTCCCTACGAGCAGTACTTC
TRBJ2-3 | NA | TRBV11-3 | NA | CASSLGRGIRTDTQYF | TGTGCCAGCAGCTTAGGCAGAGGGATACGCACAGATACGCAGTATTTT
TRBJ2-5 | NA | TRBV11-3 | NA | CASSYPEQGRETQYF | TGTGCCAGCAGCTACCCGGAACAGGGACGAGAGACCCAGTACTTC
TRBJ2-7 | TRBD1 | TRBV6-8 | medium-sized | CASSYSRTGDSYEQYF | TGTGCCAGCAGTTATTCGAGGACAGGGGATTCCTACGAGCAGTACTTC
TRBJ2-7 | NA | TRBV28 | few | CASSFGVYEQYF | TGTGCCAGCAGTTTCGGAGTCTACGAGCAGTACTTC
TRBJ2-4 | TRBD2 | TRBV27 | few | CASSLGGVLAKNIQYF | TGTGCCAGCAGTTTGGGAGGGGTTCTAGCCAAAAACATTCAGTACTTC
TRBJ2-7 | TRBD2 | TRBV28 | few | CASSSSRLASEQYF | TGTGCCAGCAGTTCCAGTCGACTAGCGAGTGAGCAGTACTTC
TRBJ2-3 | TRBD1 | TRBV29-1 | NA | CSVELWDRMSGSATDTQYF | TGCAGCGTTGAACTCTGGGACAGGATGTCCGGGAGTGCCACAGATACGCAGTATTTT
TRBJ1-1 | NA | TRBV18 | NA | CASSQYRSGAEAFF | TGTGCCAGCTCACAGTACAGGAGCGGCGCTGAAGCTTTCTTT
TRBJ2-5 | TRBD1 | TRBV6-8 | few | CASSSVGTTGGETQYF | TGTGCCAGCAGTTCCGTGGGTACCACAGGGGGGGAGACCCAGTACTTC
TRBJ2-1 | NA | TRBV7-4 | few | CASTLGGYNEQFF | TGTGCCAGCACCTTGGGCGGATACAATGAGCAGTTCTTC
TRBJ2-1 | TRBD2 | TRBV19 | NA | CASSRLAGNNEQFF | TGTGCCAGCTCGAGACTAGCGGGAAACAATGAGCAGTTCTTC
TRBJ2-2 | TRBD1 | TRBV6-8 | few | CASSYSDRAGELFF | TGTGCCAGCAGTTACTCGGACAGGGCCGGGGAGCTGTTTTTT
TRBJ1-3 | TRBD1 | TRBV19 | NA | CASSIPGTGGRSGNTIYF | TGTGCCAGTAGTATCCCCGGGACAGGGGGCCGCTCTGGAAACACCATATATTTT
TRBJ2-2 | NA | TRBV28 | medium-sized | CASRRLNTGELFF | TGTGCCAGCAGGCGGTTAAACACCGGGGAGCTGTTTTTT
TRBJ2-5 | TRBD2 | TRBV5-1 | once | CASSGRALQETQYF | TGCGCCAGCAGCGGGAGGGCCCTCCAAGAGACCCAGTACTTC
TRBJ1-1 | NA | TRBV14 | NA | CASSQEQGSGTEAFF | TGTGCCAGCAGCCAAGAGCAGGGGTCGGGGACTGAAGCTTTCTTT
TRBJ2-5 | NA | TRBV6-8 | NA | CASSYSNLDPRETQYF | TGTGCCAGCAGTTACTCGAATCTGGACCCGAGAGAGACCCAGTACTTC
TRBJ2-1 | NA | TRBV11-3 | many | CASSLSWGPYNEQFF | TGTGCCAGCAGCCTCTCGTGGGGCCCCTACAATGAGCAGTTCTTC
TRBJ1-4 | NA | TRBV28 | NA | CASSLGGGHNEKLFF | TGTGCCAGCAGTTTAGGAGGGGGGCATAATGAAAAACTGTTTTTT
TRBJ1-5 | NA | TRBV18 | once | CASSPGQGWVQPQHF | TGTGCCAGCTCACCAGGTCAGGGTTGGGTTCAGCCCCAGCATTTT
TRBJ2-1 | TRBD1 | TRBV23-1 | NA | CASSLGTGDHEQFF | TGCGCCAGCAGTCTGGGGACAGGGGACCATGAGCAGTTCTTC
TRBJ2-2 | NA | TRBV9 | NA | CASSGTVTGELFF | TGTGCCAGCAGCGGGACGGTGACCGGGGAGCTGTTTTTT
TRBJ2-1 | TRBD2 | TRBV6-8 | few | CASSYSVSGSHGYNEQFF | TGTGCCAGCAGTTACTCGGTAAGCGGGAGCCATGGATACAATGAGCAGTTCTTC
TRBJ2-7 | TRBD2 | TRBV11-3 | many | CASSLWTSGFNEQYF | TGTGCCAGCAGCTTATGGACTAGCGGGTTCAACGAGCAGTACTTC
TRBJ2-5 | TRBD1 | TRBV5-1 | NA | CASSLGLTGGVETQYF | TGCGCCAGCAGCTTGGGCCTAACAGGGGGCGTAGAGACCCAGTACTTC
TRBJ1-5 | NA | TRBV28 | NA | CATTPPGDQPQHF | TGTGCCACCACTCCCCCGGGGGATCAGCCCCAGCATTTT
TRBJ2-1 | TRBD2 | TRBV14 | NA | CASSPLLAGGYNEQFF | TGTGCCAGCAGCCCTCTACTAGCGGGAGGGTACAATGAGCAGTTCTTC
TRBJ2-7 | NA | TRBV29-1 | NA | CSVGQNTYEQYF | TGCAGCGTCGGACAGAACACCTACGAGCAGTACTTC
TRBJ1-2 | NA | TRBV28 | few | CASSWPGGNYGYTF | TGTGCCAGCAGCTGGCCTGGGGGTAACTATGGCTACACCTTC
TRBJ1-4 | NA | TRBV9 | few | CASSPRTGATNEKLFF | TGTGCCAGCAGCCCAAGGACGGGTGCAACTAATGAAAAACTGTTTTTT
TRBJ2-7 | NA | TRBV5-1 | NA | CASSLGDRSYEQYF | TGCGCCAGCAGCTTGGGGGACCGTTCCTACGAGCAGTACTTC
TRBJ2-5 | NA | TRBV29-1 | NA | CSVEALTDYQETQYF | TGCAGCGTTGAAGCTTTGACTGATTACCAAGAGACCCAGTACTTC
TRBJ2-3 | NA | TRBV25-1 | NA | CASTGWGWTDTQYF | TGTGCCAGCACTGGTTGGGGGTGGACAGATACGCAGTATTTT
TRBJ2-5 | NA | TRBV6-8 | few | CASSPGSGKETQYF | TGTGCCAGCAGCCCAGGGTCGGGGAAAGAGACCCAGTACTTC
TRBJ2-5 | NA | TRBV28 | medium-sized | CASRPPLASTQYF | TGTGCCAGCAGACCCCCGCTAGCTAGTACCCAGTACTTC
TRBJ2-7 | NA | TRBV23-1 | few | CASSQDVGYEQYF | TGCGCCAGCAGCCAGGACGTTGGCTACGAGCAGTACTTC
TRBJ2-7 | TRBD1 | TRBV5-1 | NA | CASGLSDRVVGEQYF | TGCGCCAGCGGCCTTTCCGACAGGGTGGTTGGGGAGCAGTACTTC
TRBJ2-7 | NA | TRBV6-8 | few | CASSYLMGDGYEQYF | TGTGCCAGCAGCTACCTGATGGGGGACGGGTACGAGCAGTACTTC
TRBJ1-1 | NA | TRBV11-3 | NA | CASSLVAGSNTEAFF | TGTGCCAGCAGCTTAGTAGCCGGGTCAAACACTGAAGCTTTCTTT
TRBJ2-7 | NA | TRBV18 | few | CASSPGGREQYF | TGTGCCAGCTCACCTGGGGGGAGAGAGCAGTACTTC
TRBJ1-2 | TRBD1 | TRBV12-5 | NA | CASGLVEGDRGSNYGYTF | TGTGCTAGTGGTTTGGTAGAAGGGGACAGAGGATCTAACTATGGCTACACCTTC
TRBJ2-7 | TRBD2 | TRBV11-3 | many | CASSLGLAGILSYEQYF | TGTGCCAGCAGCCTGGGACTAGCGGGTATTCTCTCCTACGAGCAGTACTTC